This entry describes one TCR beta chain. It lacks a known antigen. It has no much larger one-base neighbor in the sample; base qualities were not kept. The cysteine opens and the phenylalanine closes a CDR3 of 15 amino acids. Only the CDR3 region is kept as DNA, spanning 45 bases read in frame from base 1. Via the germline V gene, CDR1 is SNHLY and CDR2 FYNNEI. V is cut back by 6 bases and J by 4 bases, with 6 bases in the junction unmatched. The data were taken from a study of cytomegalovirus exposure and HLA in healthy donors (TCRdb year 2017). Turning to the overall study: According to an earlier analysis of 587 of the donors, about 179 million T cells yielded approximately 120 million unique TCR beta sequences and approximately 280 Gb of sequence data. Roughly 300 gigabases of sequencing data and 80 million or so unique TCR sequences were included in an early release covering 550 to 800 HLA-typed donors. Among the roughly 370 genotyped donors, under 90% belonged to the genetic ancestry cluster associated with self-reported Caucasian donors. The study aimed to test whether signatures of past pathogen exposure could be identified by cataloging public T cell receptors. The study used immunosequencing to profile the T cell repertoires of hundreds of subjects and linked those repertoires to cytomegalovirus serostatus. A separate validation cohort of roughly 130 different subjects was used in addition to the roughly 700-subject first cohort. The study combined high-throughput TCR immunosequencing, statistical association of individual TCRs with disease status, and machine learning to predict cytomegalovirus infection status. To study patterns of TCR occurrence, a later analysis re-analyzed previously published TCR beta repertoires from under 750 donors and added high-resolution HLA genotyping. In the later analysis, no new phenotypic data were used to find candidate immune exposures; instead, reliance was placed on TCR beta sequences and their occurrence across donors. An earlier analysis of 587 of the donors used high-throughput TCR beta sequencing to judge whether each TCR beta V gene segment behaved as functional or pseudogenic. Donor age, sex, ethnicity and CMV serostatus were collected together with the repertoire data. In a later genetic analysis, genome-wide SNP genotypes for about three fifths of the roughly 670 donors were used, and that subset was treated as a discovery cohort. Every discovery cohort repertoire had been produced on one sequencing platform. HLA typing covered class I and class II loci at four-digit resolution. The number of typed donors differed by locus: about 629-640 for A, B, C, DRB1 and DQB1; 522 for DQA1; over 600 for DPA1; and around 490 for DPB1. Roughly five DR-DQ haplotypes were handled as single units for association and clustering, since linkage in the cohort was strong. Among 300 to 450 genotyped donors of the cohort, an average of about 240,000 unique TCR beta nucleotide sequences were sequenced per donor, around 18% of them non-productive. The paper as a whole reports these results and caveats: A later genetic analysis associated a missense DCLRE1C variant with V-gene and J-gene trimming of TCR beta chains, and an independent cohort replicated the association. In a later analysis, HLA-associated TCR beta chains showed more clonal expansion and lower generation probabilities than non-associated chains that were equally common. Because counts were too low, roughly 16 rarely observed V segments, including chromosome 9 orphons, were left out of the earlier analysis of about 620 of the donors. It was suggested by the authors that the approach could potentially be generalized to other disease states and immunological phenotypes. The study gave a list of 150 to 200 TCR beta chains associated with cytomegalovirus. In an earlier analysis of 587 of the donors, most TCR beta V segments appeared in productive rearrangements about 87% or about 30% of the time, broadly matching IMGT annotations. In vitro tests confirmed that a few of the cytomegalovirus-associated TCR beta chains recognize cytomegalovirus antigens. A further reported finding was that TCR beta sequences accurately predicted the HLA-A and HLA-B alleles for most subjects in the first cohort. The presence/absence analyses assumed that sequencing depth was roughly uniform across donors, and that assumption may not be true. In a later analysis, most CMV-associated TCR beta chains were found to appear HLA-restricted, with HLA associations seemingly driven largely by CMV exposure. Some IMGT-functional V segments, including TRBV6-2 and TRBV6-3, could not be told apart with the 87-base-pair reads, so those segments were excluded. In a later genetic analysis, fewer N-insertions in productive TCRs were reported among donors in an Asian-associated ancestry cluster than the roughly 710-donor mean. CMV serostatus was the only immune exposure information available for the cohort. Strong co-occurrence of HLA alleles, especially DR and DQ, made assigning TCR associations to individual alleles difficult. Cytomegalovirus status was reported to be diagnosed by the classifier with high specificity and sensitivity in both the original and validation cohorts. Across donors, most TCR sequences were observed very rarely, whereas some public TCRs were present in many individuals. A cluster of highly shared sequence variants was judged likely to be a technical artifact of the sequencing pipeline. At a false discovery rate of 0.05, a later analysis linked around 17,000 TCR beta sequences to specific HLA alleles. In a later analysis, TCR association rates were found to vary across HLA loci, with the most associated TCRs seen for DRB1 alleles and the fewest for HLA-C alleles. In this cohort, only TCR beta chains were sequenced, and detectable features were limited by the absence of alpha or paired-chain data. Linkage disequilibrium might explain the correlated functional status among segregating V segments, but an unknown experimental factor could not be excluded. A later analysis reported that several top co-occurrence clusters appeared linked to parvovirus B19, influenza, CMV and Epstein-Barr virus. Because some donors lacked HLA typing at each locus, the association tests relied only on the typed subset.

Receptor amplification or capture employed the immunoSEQ multiplex PCR assay. A mixture of 60 forward primers for TCR Vbeta segments and 13 reverse primers for TCR Jbeta segments was used in the multiplex PCR. Amplification of the CDR3 region of rearranged TCR beta genes was performed with a multiplex PCR assay on genomic DNA. The Illumina HiSeq System was used to sequence the amplified TCR beta libraries as 87-base-pair reads. The authors' analysis ran thus. In a later analysis, some 80 million unique TCR beta chains were counted across the 500 to 700 repertoires, and roughly 11 million of these chains were shared by at least two donors. Raw reads were error-corrected and collapsed into unique sequences with a nearest-neighbor algorithm that merged closely related sequences to remove PCR and sequencing errors. Alignment of CDR3 sequences to IMGT reference sequences was used to assign V, D and J gene segments. Each retained sequence needed at least a six-nucleotide match to both a V gene segment and a J gene segment. Rearrangements were called productive when the CDR3 lacked stop codons and stayed in frame with V and J; all others were non-productive. CDR3 was defined by IMGT convention, running from the second conserved V-encoded cysteine to the conserved J-encoded phenylalanine. In an earlier analysis of more than 550 of the donors, sequences lacking an unambiguous match to a single V gene segment were excluded. In an earlier analysis of approximately 550 of the donors, V segments were called functional above 56.7% productive rearrangements and were called segregating when the between-donor standard deviation exceeded 5%. A statistical classification framework was built to diagnose cytomegalovirus status from the catalog of TCR beta chain sequences. In a later analysis, V and J genes were assigned by comparing TCR nucleotide sequences against IMGT/GENE-DB human TR gene sequences. A later analysis assigned CDR3 sequences and most-parsimonious VDJ recombination scenarios with the TCRdist pipeline. In a later analysis, each TCR beta chain was defined by its CDR3 amino acid sequence together with its V-gene family, and reads lacking a unique V-gene family were excluded. In a later analysis, several hundred highly shared, low-generation-probability nucleotide sequences were removed to address suspected cross-contamination and a sequencing artifact. A later analysis calculated a clonal expansion index for each public chain from normalized within-repertoire ranks of inferred template counts. In a later analysis, generation probabilities were computed with a VDJ recombination model fitted to out-of-frame rearrangements, and the resulting probabilities were checked against IGoR. In a later analysis, hypergeometric tests were used to score TCR-TCR, TCR-HLA and TCR-CMV co-occurrence, with a repertoire-size bias correction applied to TCR pairs. False discovery rates were estimated in a later analysis by permuting HLA or CMV assignments 20 times. In a later analysis, co-occurring TCRs were grouped using DBSCAN, and TCRdist sequence similarity was added for clustering within HLA-allele-positive subsets. Repertoires with fewer than 30,000 or more than 120,000 public chains, plus five repertoires with anomalous nucleotide sharing, were excluded from co-occurrence clustering. Held by TCRdb, this immuneACCESS table contains in-frame sequences only and omits some clones. Under half of the omission traces to an unresolved V gene where checked; the cause of the rest is unknown. V, J and clone size reflect that table, while D and trimming were determined from the DNA. The sample table records 140,000 or so clones; around three quarters of these occur just once. Approximately 2.1% of the sample goes to the ten largest clones.

The cohort consisted of 600 to 750 healthy bone marrow donors. At the time of sampling, every cohort member was nominally healthy, though immune exposures that went unrecorded were likely present. The donor tested CMV seronegative, placing the donor among the 350 or so seronegative members of the cohort. Each donor provided a peripheral blood sample, and peripheral blood mononuclear cells were used for TCR beta sequencing. The Qiagen DNeasy Blood Extraction Kit was used to extract genomic DNA from the blood cell samples. The chain is assembled from TRBV2 and TRBJ2-7, with 13 junctional bases fitting TRBD2. The TCR originated in a man aged 40-50 years in good health and CMV-seronegative. Sample: PBMCs. The bases read TGTGCCAGCAGCCCCGGGACTAGCGGGATATACGAGCAGTACTTC. Translated, this gives CASSPGTSGIYEQYF.